This T cell receptor beta chain was captured by sequencing in a study of blood T cell repertoires in COVID-19. About the research overall: From the United States, Italy and Spain came samples of acute and convalescent COVID-19. From T cells, B-cell-depleted T cells, or PBMCs came the material, which was cDNA or gDNA.

As processed by the authors: Reference gene primers were amplified, and this amplification served to estimate nucleated cell counts. Generated by immunoSEQ multiplex PCR, the TCRdb table keeps only in-frame clones and is missing some. V, J and clone size are those of that table, while D and trimming were read from the DNA. This table holds approximately 300,000 clones, approximately 90% found once. Sequences were obtained from peripheral blood. The TCR comes from a woman aged 40 to 50 with acute or convalescent COVID-19.

In nucleotides, the CDR3 is TGTGCCAGCAGTGAAGTGGGCAGTAGCACAGATACGCAGTATTTT. This codes for CASSEVGSSTDTQYF. The chain is built from TRBV6-1 and TRBJ2-3; no definite D call. Trimming shortened V by 1 base and J by 0 bases, and 8 bases separated the two germline ends. The CDR3 runs 15 residues. The germline V gene encodes CDR1 MNHNS and CDR2 SASEGT.